This T cell receptor (beta chain) was captured by sequencing in a study of technical replicates of blood from a handful of donors. Libraries were prepared by immunoSEQ multiplex PCR; TCRdb keeps only in-frame clonotypes and omits some of them. The sample includes about 73,000 clones, 93% of them seen just once. A single count supports this clone. Germline lookup yields CDR1 MNHEY and CDR2 SMNVEV (reference sequence). CDR3 length: 16 amino acids. The V end was cut by 5 bases, the J end by 7 bases, with 24 bases between. This chain connects TRBV27 to TRBJ2-7; possibly TRBD2 for D (6 bases). Specimen: T cells isolated from PBMCs. The TCR originated in a human donor in good health. The CDR3 DNA is TGTGCCAGCAGTCGAACTCGGGGCGGGGACGGTCGGGAGCAGTACTTC. This translates into CASSRTRGGDGREQYF.